Listed below are T cell receptor beta chains from one sample, sequenced in a study of PD-L1 blockade in urothelial cancer. Sequencing was performed with immunoSEQ multiplex PCR; in TCRdb, only in-frame clones are kept and a portion is missing. The table shows 65,000 to 80,000 clones, with less than 90% occurring only once. The specimen comprised PBMCs, sampled around atezolizumab (anti-PD-L1) treatment. The receptors come from a man between 65 and 79 years old with urothelial cancer. Both conserved end residues are part of each CDR3. A D gene is named only where the DNA matches it firmly. Size is stated for part of the rows, as once, few or many counts, or as a class when the clone is expanded.

CDR3 DNA: TGTGCCAGCAGGACCGACAGGAGGGATCTAGCGGGAGGGCCGACAGATACGCAGTATTTT; CDR3 protein: CASRTDRRDLAGGPTDTQYF; D gene: TRBD2; V gene: TRBV28; J gene: TRBJ2-3; clone size: -
CDR3 DNA: TGCAGCGTTGCACTCACTGGGGCCAACGTCCTGACTTTC; CDR3 protein: CSVALTGANVLTF; D gene: -; V gene: TRBV29-1; J gene: TRBJ2-6; clone size: -
CDR3 DNA: TGTGCCAGCAGCTTTTATTTTCGGACAGGTCGAGATACGCAGTATTTT; CDR3 protein: CASSFYFRTGRDTQYF; D gene: TRBD1; V gene: TRBV5-6; J gene: TRBJ2-3; clone size: -
CDR3 DNA: TGTGCCAGCAGTCGTACCAGAGGGGAAAAACTGTTTTTT; CDR3 protein: CASSRTRGEKLFF; D gene: -; V gene: TRBV6-5; J gene: TRBJ1-4; clone size: -
CDR3 DNA: TGCGCCAGCGTCTACCGACAGGGAATTCTCAATGAGCAGTTCTTC; CDR3 protein: CASVYRQGILNEQFF; D gene: TRBD1; V gene: TRBV5-1; J gene: TRBJ2-1; clone size: -
CDR3 DNA: TGTGCCAGCCTACAGGCCGGAGGAAACACCATATATTTT; CDR3 protein: CASLQAGGNTIYF; D gene: -; V gene: TRBV11-2; J gene: TRBJ1-3; clone size: -
CDR3 DNA: TGTGCCAGCAGTCGAATGGTGGGGGGAACTGAAGCTTTCTTT; CDR3 protein: CASSRMVGGTEAFF; D gene: -; V gene: TRBV9; J gene: TRBJ1-1; clone size: -
CDR3 DNA: TGTGCCAGCAGCTTAGCGCGGGGGGCCAACGTCCTGACTTTC; CDR3 protein: CASSLARGANVLTF; D gene: -; V gene: TRBV7-8; J gene: TRBJ2-6; clone size: -
CDR3 DNA: TGTGCCATCAGCGGGACTAGATTTGAGCAGTTCTTC; CDR3 protein: CAISGTRFEQFF; D gene: TRBD2; V gene: TRBV10-3; J gene: TRBJ2-1; clone size: -
CDR3 DNA: TGTGCCAGCAGTTTTGAGGGGGCGAACACTGAAGCTTTCTTT; CDR3 protein: CASSFEGANTEAFF; D gene: TRBD1; V gene: TRBV28; J gene: TRBJ1-1; clone size: -
CDR3 DNA: TGTGCCAGTAGTTCCCCGGGACAGGGGACCTACGAGCAGTACTTC; CDR3 protein: CASSSPGQGTYEQYF; D gene: TRBD1; V gene: TRBV19; J gene: TRBJ2-7; clone size: -
CDR3 DNA: TGTGCCAGCTCACCACTAATATCTAGCGAGGGGTCCGTGGAGACCCAGTACTTC; CDR3 protein: CASSPLISSEGSVETQYF; D gene: -; V gene: TRBV18; J gene: TRBJ2-5; clone size: -
CDR3 DNA: TGTGCCAGCAGCTTGGCCGGACAGGGGGTCTACGAGCAGTACTTC; CDR3 protein: CASSLAGQGVYEQYF; D gene: TRBD1; V gene: TRBV5-5; J gene: TRBJ2-7; clone size: -
CDR3 DNA: TGTGCCAGCCTGCCCTGGCAGGGTCAAGAGACCCAGTACTTC; CDR3 protein: CASLPWQGQETQYF; D gene: -; V gene: TRBV28; J gene: TRBJ2-5; clone size: -
CDR3 DNA: TGCAGCGTTGAAGATCAGGCAGATACGCAGTATTTT; CDR3 protein: CSVEDQADTQYF; D gene: -; V gene: TRBV29-1; J gene: TRBJ2-3; clone size: -
CDR3 DNA: TGTGCCAGCTCGCGGGAGGGCCCCACAGATACGCAGTATTTT; CDR3 protein: CASSREGPTDTQYF; D gene: TRBD2; V gene: TRBV5-4; J gene: TRBJ2-3; clone size: -
CDR3 DNA: TGTGCCAGCAGTCCCCAACTGCGGACAGGGGGCGCAGATACGCAGTATTTT; CDR3 protein: CASSPQLRTGGADTQYF; D gene: TRBD1; V gene: TRBV27; J gene: TRBJ2-3; clone size: few
CDR3 DNA: TGTGCCAGCAGTGAAGCGGAGCCGGGGAATGAGCAGTTCTTC; CDR3 protein: CASSEAEPGNEQFF; D gene: -; V gene: TRBV2; J gene: TRBJ2-1; clone size: -
CDR3 DNA: TGCGCCAGCAGCCAGGGACACACCTCTGGAAACACCATATATTTT; CDR3 protein: CASSQGHTSGNTIYF; D gene: -; V gene: TRBV4-1; J gene: TRBJ1-3; clone size: -
CDR3 DNA: TGTGCCAGCAGCCTCATGGGGACAGATAAAAACATTCAGTACTTC; CDR3 protein: CASSLMGTDKNIQYF; D gene: TRBD1; V gene: TRBV7-9; J gene: TRBJ2-4; clone size: -